The clone carrying this TCR beta chain was observed a few times. The data derive from a study of control samples from healthy donors and cancer patients. Trimming shortened V by 4 bases and J by 4 bases, and 7 bases separated the two germline ends. In germline, CDR1 is SGHTA, CDR2 FQGTGA. This CDR3 is built from 13 residues. Only in-frame clones appear in the TCRdb table, and some are missing; sequencing was by immunoSEQ multiplex PCR. The sample comprises 90,000 to 95,000 clones, 85% of which are singletons, and roughly 19% rests with the top ten. Sequenced input: blood. This TCR was recovered from a man aged 25-40 years in good health. The chain combines TRBV7-3 with TRBJ2-2, with D tentatively TRBD2 (6 bases). For the CDR3, the DNA is TGTGCCAGCAGCTCCGGGGGCACCGGGGAGCTGTTTTTT. This translates into CASSSGGTGELFF.